This T cell receptor (beta chain) emerged from a study of blood T cell repertoires in COVID-19. Whole-study context: COVID-19 samples from acute and convalescent phases originated in the United States, Italy and Spain. In each case, the material was cDNA or gDNA derived from T cells, B-cell-depleted T cells, or PBMCs.

This clone has a handful of counts. Original processing methods: From reference gene primer amplification, estimates of nucleated cell counts were derived. Produced via immunoSEQ multiplex PCR; TCRdb's table is partial and in-frame only. The D gene and trimming were derived from the DNA, and the V and J assignments and clone size from that table. This table holds 300,000 or so clones, roughly 88% found once. V was shortened by 1 base and J by 4 bases, with 10 bases between the two germline ends. The CDR3 loop spans 14 amino acids. CDR1 SGHTA and CDR2 FQGNSA come from the germline V gene. This TCR was sampled from a woman aged 45-65 years with acute or convalescent COVID-19. Sequenced input: peripheral blood. The genes are TRBV7-2 and TRBJ2-5; D unclear. CDR3 nucleotide sequence: TGTGCCAGCAGCTTAGACCCCTCCGGAGAGACCCAGTACTTC. This encodes CASSLDPSGETQYF. Supplemented by reference TRBV7-2 and TRBJ2-5, the full variable domain reads GAGVSQSPSNKVTEKGKDVELRCDPISGHTALYWYRQSLGQGLEFLIYFQGNSAPDKSGLPSDRFSAERTGGSVSTLTIQRTQQEDSAVYLCASSLDPSGETQYFGPGTRLLVL.